The entry below describes one TCR beta chain. The sample belongs to a study of blood T cell repertoires in COVID-19. Study overall: Acute and convalescent COVID-19 specimens originated in the United States, Italy and Spain. T cells, B-cell-depleted T cells, or PBMCs provided the cDNA or gDNA that served as material.

Clones were sequenced by immunoSEQ multiplex PCR, and TCRdb holds only the in-frame ones, with some missing. The sample carries about 270,000 clones, about nine tenths recorded once. Individuals aged roughly 18 to 95 years were recruited from 20 to 25 US areas. CDR3 length: 14 amino acids. The ends were cut back, 3 bases at V and 1 base at J, with 9 bases in the middle. CDR1 and CDR2 from the germline V gene are KGHSH and LQKENI. This receptor was taken from a woman in her forties with acute COVID-19. Material: PBMCs or T cells enriched from blood (not recorded which). The chain has TRBV18 and TRBJ1-2, with a tentative D call TRBD1 (6 bases). DNA for the CDR3: TGTGCCAGCTCACCCGGGACATTTAACTATGGCTACACCTTC. Encoded protein: CASSPGTFNYGYTF.